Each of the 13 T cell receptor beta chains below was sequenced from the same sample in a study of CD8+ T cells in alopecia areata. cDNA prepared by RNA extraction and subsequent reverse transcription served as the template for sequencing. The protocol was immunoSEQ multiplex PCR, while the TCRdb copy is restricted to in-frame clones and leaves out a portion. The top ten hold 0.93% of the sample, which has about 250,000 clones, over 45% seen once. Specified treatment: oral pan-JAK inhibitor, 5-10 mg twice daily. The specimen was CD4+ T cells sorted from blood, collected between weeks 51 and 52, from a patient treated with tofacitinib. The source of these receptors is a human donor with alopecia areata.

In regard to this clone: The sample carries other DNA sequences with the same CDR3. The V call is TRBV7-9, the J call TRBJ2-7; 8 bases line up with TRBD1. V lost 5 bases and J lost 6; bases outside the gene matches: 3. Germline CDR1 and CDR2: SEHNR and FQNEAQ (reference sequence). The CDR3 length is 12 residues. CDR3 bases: TGTGCCAGCAGCCCGACAGGGGTCGAGCAGTACTTC. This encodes CASSPTGVEQYF.

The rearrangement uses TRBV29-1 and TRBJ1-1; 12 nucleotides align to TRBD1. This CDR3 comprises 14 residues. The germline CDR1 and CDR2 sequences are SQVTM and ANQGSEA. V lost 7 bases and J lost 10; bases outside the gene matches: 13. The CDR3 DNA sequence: TGCAGCGCCCCCGGGACAGGGGGCTATGGCGTAGCTTTCTTT. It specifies CSAPGTGGYGVAFF.

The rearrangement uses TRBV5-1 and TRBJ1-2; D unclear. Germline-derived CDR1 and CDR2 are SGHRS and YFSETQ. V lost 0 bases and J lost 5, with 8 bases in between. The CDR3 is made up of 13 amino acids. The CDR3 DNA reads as TGCGCCAGCAGCTTGGGGCCGGGATATGGCTACACCTTC. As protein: CASSLGPGYGYTF.

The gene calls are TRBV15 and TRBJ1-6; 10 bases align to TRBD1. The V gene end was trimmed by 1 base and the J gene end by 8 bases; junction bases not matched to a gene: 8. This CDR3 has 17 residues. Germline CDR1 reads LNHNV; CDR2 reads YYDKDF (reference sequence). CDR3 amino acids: CATSRGGDRGRDSPLHF. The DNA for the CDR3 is TGTGCCACCAGCAGAGGCGGGGACAGGGGAAGGGATTCACCCCTCCACTTT. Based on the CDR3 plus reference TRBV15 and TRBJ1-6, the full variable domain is DAMVIQNPRYQVTQFGKPVTLSCSQTLNHNVMYWYQQKSSQAPKLLFHYYDKDFNNEADTPDNFQSRRPNTSFCFLDIRSPGLGDTAMYLCATSRGGDRGRDSPLHFGNGTRLTVT.

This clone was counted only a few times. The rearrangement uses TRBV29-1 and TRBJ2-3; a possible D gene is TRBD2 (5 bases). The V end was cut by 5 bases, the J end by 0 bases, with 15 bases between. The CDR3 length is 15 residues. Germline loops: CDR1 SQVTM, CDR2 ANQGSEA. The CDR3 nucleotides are TGCAGCGTTCTCTCAATCGGAGGCAGCACAGATACGCAGTATTTT. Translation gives CSVLSIGGSTDTQYF.

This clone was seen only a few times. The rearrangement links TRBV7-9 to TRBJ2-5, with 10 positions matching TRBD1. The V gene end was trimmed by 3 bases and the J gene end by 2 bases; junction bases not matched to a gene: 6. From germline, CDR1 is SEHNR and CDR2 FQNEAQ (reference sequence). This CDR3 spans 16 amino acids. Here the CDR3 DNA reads TGTGCCAGCAGCTTCGGACAGGGGGTATTTCAAGAGACCCAGTACTTC. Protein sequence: CASSFGQGVFQETQYF.

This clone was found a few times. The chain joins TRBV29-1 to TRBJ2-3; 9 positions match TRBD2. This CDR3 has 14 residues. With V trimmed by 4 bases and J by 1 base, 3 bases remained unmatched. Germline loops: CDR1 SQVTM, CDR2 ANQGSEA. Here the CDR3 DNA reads TGCAGCGTTGGGCCTAGCGGGGGCACAGATACGCAGTATTTT. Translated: CSVGPSGGTDTQYF.

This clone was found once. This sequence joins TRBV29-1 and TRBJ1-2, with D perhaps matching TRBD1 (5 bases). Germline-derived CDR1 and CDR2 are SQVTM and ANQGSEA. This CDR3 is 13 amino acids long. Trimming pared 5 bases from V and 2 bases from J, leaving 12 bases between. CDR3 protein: CSVFSGWNYGYTF. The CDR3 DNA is TGCAGCGTTTTTTCAGGGTGGAACTATGGCTACACCTTC. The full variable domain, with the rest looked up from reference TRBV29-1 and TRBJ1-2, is SAVISQKPSRDICQRGTSLTIQCQVDSQVTMMFWYRQQPGQSLTLIATANQGSEATYESGFVIDKFPISRPNLTFSTLTVSNMSPEDSSIYLCSVFSGWNYGYTFGSGTRLTVV.

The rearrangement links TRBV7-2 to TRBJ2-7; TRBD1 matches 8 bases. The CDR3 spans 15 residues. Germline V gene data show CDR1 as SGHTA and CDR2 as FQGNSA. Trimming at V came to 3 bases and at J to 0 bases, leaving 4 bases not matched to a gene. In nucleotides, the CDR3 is TGTGCCAGCAGCTTGGGGGGACAGGCCTCCTACGAGCAGTACTTC. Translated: CASSLGGQASYEQYF.

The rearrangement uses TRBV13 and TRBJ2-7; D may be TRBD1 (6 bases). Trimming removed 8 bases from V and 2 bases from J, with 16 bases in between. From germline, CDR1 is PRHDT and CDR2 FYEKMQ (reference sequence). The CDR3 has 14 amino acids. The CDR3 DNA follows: TGTGCCAGCTCTGAGGGGGATGTTCCCTACGAGCAGTACTTC. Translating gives CASSEGDVPYEQYF. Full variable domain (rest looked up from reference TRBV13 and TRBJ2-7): AAGVIQSPRHLIKEKRETATLKCYPIPRHDTVYWYQQGPGQDPQFLISFYEKMQSDKGSIPDRFSAQQFSDYHSELNMSSLELGDSALYFCASSEGDVPYEQYFGPGTRLTVT.

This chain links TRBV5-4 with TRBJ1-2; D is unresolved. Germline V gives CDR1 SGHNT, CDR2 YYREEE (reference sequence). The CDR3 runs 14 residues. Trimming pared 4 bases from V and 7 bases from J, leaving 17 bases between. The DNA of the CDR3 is TGTGCCAGCAGCCCACCGGAGGGCGTACGTGGCTACACCTTC. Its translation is CASSPPEGVRGYTF.

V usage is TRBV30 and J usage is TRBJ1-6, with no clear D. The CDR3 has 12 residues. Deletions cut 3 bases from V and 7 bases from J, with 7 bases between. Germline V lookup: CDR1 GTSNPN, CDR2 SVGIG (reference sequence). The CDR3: CAWSVTNSPLHF. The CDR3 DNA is TGTGCCTGGAGCGTAACGAATTCACCCCTCCACTTT. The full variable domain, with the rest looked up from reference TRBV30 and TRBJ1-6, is SQTIHQWPATLVQPVGSPLSLECTVEGTSNPNLYWYRQAAGRGLQLLFYSVGIGQISSEVPQNLSASRPQDRQFILSSKKLLLSDSGFYLCAWSVTNSPLHFGNGTRLTVT.

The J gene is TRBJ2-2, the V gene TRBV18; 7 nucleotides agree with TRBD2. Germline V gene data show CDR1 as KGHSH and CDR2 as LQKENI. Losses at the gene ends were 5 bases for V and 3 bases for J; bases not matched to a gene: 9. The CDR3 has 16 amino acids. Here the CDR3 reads CASSVTGTTYTGELFF. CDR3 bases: TGTGCCAGCTCAGTTACCGGGACTACCTACACCGGGGAGCTGTTTTTT.